The 26 T cell receptor beta chains reported below all come from one sample, sequenced in a study of control samples from healthy donors and cancer patients. Produced via immunoSEQ multiplex PCR; TCRdb's table is partial and in-frame only. This table has fewer than 110,000 clones, around 89% appearing once. Sequenced input: PBMCs. The receptors derive from a man in his 60s with lung cancer.

The genes are TRBV29-1 and TRBJ2-3; TRBD2 is a possible D gene (7 bases). Trimming took off 5 bases at V and 4 bases at J, with 19 bases between the two ends. The V gene's germline CDR1 is SQVTM and CDR2 ANQGSEA. This CDR3 is 15 amino acids long. The CDR3 DNA reads TGCAGCGTTTCCCGACCCCGGGGGGCGGCAGATACGCAGTATTTT. Residues: CSVSRPRGAADTQYF.

V usage is TRBV29-1 and J usage is TRBJ1-2; D is perhaps TRBD1 (5 bases). Germline CDR1 reads SQVTM; CDR2 reads ANQGSEA. The CDR3 is 17 amino acids. Trimming pared 0 bases from V and 0 bases from J, leaving 17 bases between. The CDR3 region has the DNA TGCAGCGTTGAAGATTGGTCGGCGGGGACTTCTAACTATGGCTACACCTTC. It encodes CSVEDWSAGTSNYGYTF.

This clone was recorded only once. The chain has TRBV29-1 and TRBJ1-4, with D uncertain. The CDR3 is 17 amino acids. Trimming removed 8 bases from V and 0 bases from J, with 22 bases in between. Germline values: CDR1 SQVTM, CDR2 ANQGSEA. The CDR3 region has the DNA TGCAGCCCCGGACGGGAGGCCGAACCTGCAACTAATGAAAAACTGTTTTTT. The encoded protein is CSPGREAEPATNEKLFF.

The chain uses TRBV12-3 or TRBV12-4 and TRBJ2-3; the D is unclear. The CDR3 extends over 12 amino acids. Trimming pared 1 base from V and 7 bases from J, leaving 6 bases between. CDR3: CASSLGGNTQYF. In DNA, the CDR3 is TGTGCCAGCAGTTTAGGGGGAAATACGCAGTATTTT.

The sample holds one count of this clone. The chain joins TRBV11-3 to TRBJ1-6; tentatively, D is TRBD1 (6 bases). From germline, CDR1 is SGHNT and CDR2 YENEEA. V gave up 1 base and J gave up 7 bases, with 14 bases separating them. This CDR3 is 16 amino acids long. The CDR3 region is CASSLAGTLVNSPLHF. CDR3 nucleotide sequence: TGTGCCAGCAGCTTAGCTGGGACACTTGTGAATTCACCCCTCCACTTT.

This clone came up once. The rearrangement joins TRBV11-2 to TRBJ1-1; tentatively, D is TRBD1 (5 bases). CDR3 length equals 14 residues. The germline V and J ends were trimmed by 6 bases and 4 bases, with 15 bases remaining between them. From germline, CDR1 is SGHAT and CDR2 FQNNGV. CDR3 coding DNA: TGTGCCAGCAGGATTGGGACGGGGACCACTGAAGCTTTCTTT. As protein: CASRIGTGTTEAFF. The variable domain in full, with the rest retrieved from reference TRBV11-2 and TRBJ1-1, is EAGVAQSPRYKIIEKRQSVAFWCNPISGHATLYWYQQILGQGPKLLIQFQNNGVVDDSQLPKDRFSAERLKGVDSTLKIQPAKLEDSAVYLCASRIGTGTTEAFFGQGTRLTVV.

This clone was seen only a few times. V and J are TRBV7-2 and TRBJ1-1, with D uncertain. The germline CDR1 and CDR2 sequences are SGHTA and FQGNSA. The V gene lost 8 bases and the J gene lost 2 bases, with 15 bases spanning the gap. This CDR3 comprises 14 residues. In nucleotides, the CDR3 is TGTGCCAGCTCGTTAGAGGTTGTCAACACTGAAGCTTTCTTT. Translated, it gives CASSLEVVNTEAFF. Full variable domain (rest looked up from reference TRBV7-2 and TRBJ1-1): GAGVSQSPSNKVTEKGKDVELRCDPISGHTALYWYRQSLGQGLEFLIYFQGNSAPDKSGLPSDRFSAERTGGSVSTLTIQRTQQEDSAVYLCASSLEVVNTEAFFGQGTRLTVV.

The chain couples TRBV5-1 to TRBJ2-3; TRBD1 agrees at 7 bases. The V and J ends lost 0 bases and 3 bases, in that order; junction bases with no gene match: 7. The CDR3 sequence is 16 residues long. Germline values: CDR1 SGHRS, CDR2 YFSETQ. In DNA, the CDR3 is TGCGCCAGCAGCTTGGGATTCACAGGGGAAACAGATACGCAGTATTTT. Protein: CASSLGFTGETDTQYF.

This chain connects TRBV4-1 to TRBJ1-2, with a weak D call TRBD1 (6 bases). This CDR3 comprises 15 residues. The V gene lost 2 bases and the J gene lost 3 bases, with 13 bases spanning the gap. The germline gives CDR1 MGHRA, CDR2 YSYEKL. CDR3 in DNA: TGCGCCAGCAGCCAACTTTCCCCAGGGGACTATGGCTACACCTTC. Protein: CASSQLSPGDYGYTF.

The V call is TRBV18, the J call TRBJ2-7; D is unclear. This CDR3 has 16 amino acids. V was trimmed by 0 bases and J by 4 bases, leaving 16 bases between them. The germline V gene encodes CDR1 KGHSH and CDR2 LQKENI. This CDR3 is CASSPPSPRSTYEQYF. The CDR3 region has the DNA TGTGCCAGCTCACCACCGAGCCCCAGAAGTACGTACGAGCAGTACTTC.

The chain carries TRBV15 and TRBJ1-5, with D perhaps TRBD1 (5 bases). The V and J ends lost 0 bases and 2 bases respectively, with 8 bases between them. Germline V gene data show CDR1 as LNHNV and CDR2 as YYDKDF (reference sequence). The CDR3 has 15 amino acids. Written as DNA, the CDR3 is TGTGCCACCAGCAGAGAGAGGGGCCGCAATCAGCCCCAGCATTTT. The encoded protein is CATSRERGRNQPQHF.

The chain joins TRBV7-2 to TRBJ1-1; no firm D call. The germline gives CDR1 SGHTA, CDR2 FQGNSA. This CDR3 is 15 amino acids long. V was trimmed by 2 bases and J by 2 bases, leaving 12 bases between them. CDR3 sequence reads: CASSLLGSTNTEAFF. In DNA form, the CDR3 reads TGTGCCAGCAGCTTACTCGGCAGTACTAACACTGAAGCTTTCTTT.

This chain links TRBV6-6 with TRBJ2-3; 9 bases fit TRBD1. Trimming at V came to 5 bases and at J to 0 bases, leaving 9 bases not matched to a gene. There are 17 residues in the CDR3. CDR1 and CDR2 from the germline V gene are MNHNY and SVGAGI (reference sequence). For the CDR3, the DNA is TGTGCCAGCAGTCGACAGGGGGGCTTTACTAGCACAGATACGCAGTATTTT. Translating gives CASSRQGGFTSTDTQYF.

In its sample, this clone was seen once. The chain has TRBV11-1 and TRBJ2-6; D remains unclear. CDR1 and CDR2 from the germline V gene are SGHAT and FQDESV (reference sequence). Trimming left V 3 bases short and J 4 bases short, with 10 bases between. There are 15 residues in the CDR3. The CDR3 loop is CASSFQSSGANVLTF. For the CDR3, the DNA is TGTGCCAGCAGCTTTCAGAGTTCCGGGGCCAACGTCCTGACTTTC.

The chain couples TRBV3-1 (or the pseudogene TRBV3-2) to TRBJ2-3, with D maybe TRBD2 (5 bases). There are 12 residues in the CDR3. V was trimmed by 4 bases and J by 6 bases, leaving 8 bases between them. The germline gives CDR1 LGHDT, CDR2 YNNKEL (reference sequence). In DNA, the CDR3 is TGTGCCAGCAGCCCCGAGCGGGATACGCAGTATTTT. This gives the protein CASSPERDTQYF.

This chain joins TRBV7-9 and TRBJ1-5, with TRBD1 identical over 9 bases. Germline V gene data show CDR1 as SEHNR and CDR2 as FQNEAQ (reference sequence). V was pared by 1 base and J by 3 bases, with 7 bases of the junction left unmatched. The CDR3 runs to 17 residues. DNA of the CDR3: TGTGCCAGCAGCTTAGATGTGGACAGGGGTTACAATCAGCCCCAGCATTTT. As protein: CASSLDVDRGYNQPQHF. Variable domain in full (rest from reference TRBV7-9 and TRBJ1-5): DTGVSQNPRHKITKRGQNVTFRCDPISEHNRLYWYRQTLGQGPEFLTYFQNEAQLEKSRLLSDRFSAERPKGSFSTLEIQRTEQGDSAMYLCASSLDVDRGYNQPQHFGDGTRLSIL.

This clone came up once. The chain is built from TRBV7-3 and TRBJ2-1; D is uncertain. The V and J ends lost 4 bases and 7 bases respectively, with 17 bases between them. Germline assignment: CDR1 SGHTA and CDR2 FQGTGA. The CDR3 runs to 15 residues. CDR3 coding DNA: TGTGCCAGCAGCTATGGGTCATACGAGGAGAATGAGCAGTTCTTC. Its translation is CASSYGSYEENEQFF.

The rearrangement uses TRBV4-1 and TRBJ1-2, with D perhaps TRBD1 (5 bases). Germline CDR1 MGHRA, CDR2 YSYEKL. V was clipped by 1 base and J by 8 bases, with 14 bases between them. CDR3 length equals 14 residues. CDR3 coding DNA: TGCGCCAGCAGCCAAGTGGGGAGTAGGGGAGGCTACACCTTC. Protein product: CASSQVGSRGGYTF.

This chain uses TRBV10-2 with TRBJ1-1; TRBD1 is a possible D gene (6 bases). Between the trimmed V and J ends, which lost 9 bases and 4 bases, there was a span of 12 bases. The CDR3 has 12 residues. CDR1 WSHSY and CDR2 SAAADI come from the germline V gene. This CDR3 reads CASHRGGTEAFF. As DNA, the CDR3 is TGCGCCAGTCACCGAGGGGGCACTGAAGCTTTCTTT.

CDR3 coding DNA: TGTGCCAGCAGTGACTCGAGGAGGGGACCCCTCCACTTT. Protein product: CASSDSRRGPLHF. The genes are TRBV6-4 and TRBJ1-6; a weak D match, TRBD1 (5 bases). Trimming cost V 0 bases and J 12 bases, with 9 bases left between them. This CDR3 has 13 amino acids. Germline V gene lookup returns CDR1 MRHNA and CDR2 SNTAGT.

This clone was counted a single time. This chain connects TRBV9 to TRBJ1-5; tentative D call: TRBD1 (5 bases). The CDR3 is 16 residues long. Trimming removed 0 bases from V and 0 bases from J, with 10 bases in between. Per germline, CDR1 SGDLS and CDR2 YYNGEE. Here the CDR3 reads CASSVGTGYSNQPQHF. The CDR3 DNA reads TGTGCCAGCAGCGTAGGAACAGGTTATAGCAATCAGCCCCAGCATTTT.

The chain combines TRBV6-5 with TRBJ2-5, with D unresolved. Looked up from germline, CDR1 is MNHEY and CDR2 is SVGAGI. The CDR3 sequence is 14 residues long. V was shortened by 2 bases and J by 4 bases, with 11 bases between the two germline ends. This CDR3 is CASSYAFTGETQYF. The CDR3 region has the DNA TGTGCCAGCAGTTACGCTTTTACGGGAGAGACCCAGTACTTC.

A remark on this clone: The junction differs from germline at one of its ends, possibly a read error. DNA of the CDR3: TGCAGCTTTGATAGGGCCAGGGAGACCCAGTACTTC. Residues: CSFDRARETQYF. The chain carries TRBV29-1 and TRBJ2-5; D unresolved. CDR1 is SQVTM, CDR2 ANQGSEA, per germline. The CDR3 runs 12 residues.

As to this clone: One end of the junction is discordant with germline, which a read error may explain. This chain joins TRBV5-8 and TRBJ1-5; tentative D call: TRBD1 (5 bases). The germline V gene has CDR1 SGHTS and CDR2 YDEGEE. The CDR3 spans 11 residues. CDR3 in amino acids: CAEGVNQPQHF. The DNA for the CDR3 is TGCGCCGAAGGGGTCAATCAGCCCCAGCATTTT. The full variable domain, in which reference TRBV5-8 and TRBJ1-5 provide the parts outside the CDR3, is EAGVTQSPTHLIKTRGQQATLRCSPISGHTSVYWYQQALGLGLQFLLWYDEGEERNRGNFPPRFSGRQFPNYSSELNVNALELEDSALYLCAEGVNQPQHFGDGTRLSIL.

Remarks on this clone: The germline gene is not matched at one end of the junction; a read error may be the cause. J is TRBJ2-1 and V is TRBV6-5; 8 nucleotides match TRBD2. Germline CDR1 reads MNHEY; CDR2 reads SVGAGI. CDR3 length equals 15 residues. The CDR3 sequence: CAGSLRTSLGNEQFF. The CDR3 nucleotides read TGTGCCGGCAGTTTACGGACTAGCTTAGGCAATGAGCAGTTCTTC.

The CDR3 DNA reads TGCGCCAGCAGCTTGGAAGGGGCTTCGAACACTGAAGCTTTCTTT. Its translation: CASSLEGASNTEAFF. V and J are TRBV5-1 and TRBJ1-1, with D perhaps TRBD1 (5 bases). Trimming took off 0 bases at V and 1 base at J, with 10 bases between the two ends. Germline assignment: CDR1 SGHRS and CDR2 YFSETQ. The CDR3 loop spans 15 amino acids.